This paragraph covers one T cell receptor beta chain sequence. The sample holds a few counts of this clone. Its recognized antigen is unknown. Base quality data are lacking; no much larger clone is found one base away. The data derive from a study of cytomegalovirus exposure and HLA in healthy donors (TCRdb year 2017). Broadly, across the study: An earlier analysis of roughly 500 of the donors reported roughly 300 Gb of sequence data and some 120 million unique TCR beta sequences from about 200 million T cells. To study patterns of TCR occurrence, a later analysis re-analyzed previously published TCR beta repertoires from several hundred donors and added high-resolution HLA genotyping. The later analysis used no new phenotypic data to find candidate immune exposures, relying instead on TCR beta sequences and their occurrence across donors. HLA typing covered class I and class II loci at four-digit resolution. Every discovery cohort repertoire had been produced on one sequencing platform. An earlier analysis of around 580 of the donors used high-throughput TCR beta sequencing to judge whether each TCR beta V gene segment behaved as functional or pseudogenic. On average, about 200,000 unique TCR beta nucleotide sequences were sequenced per donor among a few hundred genotyped donors of the cohort, with 15% to 20% of those sequences being non-productive. A few DR-DQ haplotypes were handled as single units for association and clustering because linkage in the cohort was strong. The genetic ancestry cluster associated with self-reported Caucasian donors included 81% of the roughly 380 genotyped donors. Typing coverage differed by locus: A, B, C, DRB1 and DQB1 were typed in roughly 629-640 donors, DQA1 in about 560, DPA1 in 600 to 610, and DPB1 in just under 490. A later genetic analysis used genome-wide SNP genotypes for 398 of the 666 donors, treating that subset as a discovery cohort. The study used immunosequencing to profile the T cell repertoires of 670 or so subjects and linked those repertoires to cytomegalovirus serostatus. The study combined high-throughput TCR immunosequencing, statistical association of individual TCRs with disease status, and machine learning to predict cytomegalovirus infection status. In addition to the first cohort of several hundred subjects, a separate validation cohort of 130 or so different subjects was used. An early release covering about 600 HLA-typed donors comprised approximately 300 gigabases of sequencing data and roughly 85 million unique TCR sequences. Donor age, sex, ethnicity and CMV serostatus were compiled alongside the repertoire data. The study aimed to test whether cataloging public T cell receptors could reveal signatures of past pathogen exposure. Results and caveats for the whole study, not just this receptor: Immune exposure information for the cohort was limited to CMV serostatus. In an earlier analysis of fewer than 700 of the donors, most TCR beta V segments appeared in productive rearrangements about 87% or about 30% of the time, broadly matching IMGT annotations. A group of highly shared sequence variants was considered likely to be a technical artifact of the sequencing pipeline. Presence/absence analyses assumed roughly uniform sequencing depth across donors, an assumption that may not hold. This cohort had only TCR beta chains sequenced, and the lack of alpha or paired-chain data limited which features could be detected. Linkage disequilibrium might explain the correlated functional status among segregating V segments, but an unknown experimental factor could not be excluded. According to a later analysis, TCR association rates differed among HLA loci, with DRB1 alleles showing the most associated TCRs and HLA-C alleles showing the fewest. When HLA alleles, especially DR and DQ, strongly co-occurred, TCR associations were difficult to assign to individual alleles. In a later analysis, several top co-occurrence clusters were reported to appear linked to parvovirus B19, influenza, CMV and Epstein-Barr virus. The authors suggested that the approach could potentially be generalized to other disease states and immunological phenotypes. A later genetic analysis reported fewer N-insertions in productive TCRs among donors in an Asian-associated ancestry cluster than the roughly 700-donor mean. The study gave a list of under 200 TCR beta chains associated with cytomegalovirus. An association between a missense DCLRE1C variant and V-gene and J-gene trimming of TCR beta chains was found in a later genetic analysis and replicated in an independent cohort. Because counts were too low, seventeen rarely observed V segments, including chromosome 9 orphons, were excluded from the earlier analysis of 587 of the donors. In a later analysis, HLA-associated TCR beta chains showed more clonal expansion and lower generation probabilities than non-associated chains that were equally common. Most TCR sequences were seen in very few donors, while some public TCRs were found in many individuals. A later analysis associated 17,000 or so TCR beta sequences with specific HLA alleles at a false discovery rate of 0.05. In a later analysis, most CMV-associated TCR beta chains were found to appear HLA-restricted, with HLA associations seemingly driven largely by CMV exposure. A further reported finding was that TCR beta sequences accurately predicted the HLA-A and HLA-B alleles for most subjects in the first cohort. Because some donors lacked HLA typing at each locus, the association tests relied only on the typed subset. In vitro tests confirmed that a few of the cytomegalovirus-associated TCR beta chains recognize cytomegalovirus antigens. The classifier was reported to diagnose cytomegalovirus status with high specificity and sensitivity in both the original and validation cohorts.

In total, 600 or so healthy bone marrow donors made up the cohort. All cohort members were sampled while nominally healthy, although unrecorded immune exposures were likely present. The donor tested CMV seronegative and was one of the 352 seronegative cohort members. A peripheral blood sample was collected from each donor, and TCR beta sequencing was performed on peripheral blood mononuclear cells. Genomic DNA extraction from the blood cell samples was performed with the Qiagen DNeasy Blood Extraction Kit. Library preparation was by the immunoSEQ multiplex PCR assay. The multiplex PCR relied on a mix of 60 forward primers for TCR Vbeta segments and 13 reverse primers for TCR Jbeta segments. Amplification of the CDR3 region of rearranged TCR beta genes was performed with a multiplex PCR assay on genomic DNA. On the Illumina HiSeq System, the amplified TCR beta libraries were sequenced as 87-base-pair reads. The study's processing was this. Across the 670 or so repertoires, a later analysis counted roughly 77 million unique TCR beta chains, about 10 million of which were shared by at least two donors. Raw reads were error-corrected and collapsed into unique sequences by a nearest-neighbor algorithm in which closely related sequences were merged to remove PCR and sequencing errors. CDR3 sequences were aligned to IMGT reference sequences to assign V, D and J gene segments. For a sequence to be retained, a match of at least six nucleotides was required to both a V gene segment and a J gene segment. Rearrangements were classified as productive when the CDR3 lacked stop codons and remained in frame with V and J, and all other rearrangements were classified as non-productive. Following IMGT convention, CDR3 was defined as the stretch from the second conserved V-encoded cysteine up to the conserved J-encoded phenylalanine. In an earlier analysis of just under 600 of the donors, sequences lacking an unambiguous match to a single V gene segment were excluded. In an earlier analysis of 450 to 750 of the donors, a V segment was called functional when productive rearrangements were above 56.7%, and segregating when the standard deviation between donors exceeded 5%. A statistical classification framework was developed to diagnose cytomegalovirus status using the catalog of TCR beta chain sequences. In a later analysis, V and J genes were assigned by comparing TCR nucleotide sequences against IMGT/GENE-DB human TR gene sequences. The TCRdist pipeline was used in a later analysis to assign CDR3 sequences and most-parsimonious VDJ recombination scenarios. In a later analysis, each TCR beta chain was defined by its CDR3 amino acid sequence together with its V-gene family, and reads without a unique V-gene family were excluded. As a way to deal with suspected cross-contamination and a sequencing artifact, a later analysis dropped approximately 570 nucleotide sequences that were highly shared and had low generation probability. In a later analysis, a clonal expansion index for each public chain was calculated from normalized within-repertoire ranks of inferred template counts. In a later analysis, generation probabilities were computed with a VDJ recombination model fitted to out-of-frame rearrangements, and the resulting probabilities were checked against IGoR. In a later analysis, TCR-TCR, TCR-HLA and TCR-CMV co-occurrence was scored with hypergeometric tests, and a repertoire-size bias correction was applied to TCR pairs. In a later analysis, false discovery rates were estimated by permuting HLA or CMV assignments 20 times. In a later analysis, co-occurring TCRs were grouped using DBSCAN, and TCRdist sequence similarity was added for clustering within HLA-allele-positive subsets. Co-occurrence clustering excluded repertoires with fewer than 30,000 or more than 120,000 public chains, plus five with anomalous nucleotide sharing. TCRdb mirrors the immuneACCESS table, restricted to in-frame sequences. Some clones are absent from its copies; in checked studies, under half trace to an unresolved V gene, and the reason for the others is unknown. V and J calls and clone size come straight from that table; D and trimming were deduced from the DNA. Counted in this sample were roughly 190,000 clones; around 74% of them appeared once. The ten most abundant clones make up around 3% of the sample.

The sequence derives from a female donor in good health and CMV-seronegative. Sequencing used PBMCs.

The DNA sequence follows: TGTGCCAGCAGCTTACCCACCGGGACACCCAAGCCCAACTATGGCTACACCTTC. Its coded protein is CASSLPTGTPKPNYGYTF. The receptor chain draws on TRBV7-8 and TRBJ1-2, and the D gene may be TRBD1, 6 bases matching. The germline V gene yields SGHVS for CDR1 and FQNEAQ for CDR2. The CDR3 runs 18 amino acids, cysteine and phenylalanine included. Just CDR3 DNA is preserved here, 54 bases in frame from base 1. The V and J ends are trimmed by 2 bases and 2 bases, leaving 21 bases between them.